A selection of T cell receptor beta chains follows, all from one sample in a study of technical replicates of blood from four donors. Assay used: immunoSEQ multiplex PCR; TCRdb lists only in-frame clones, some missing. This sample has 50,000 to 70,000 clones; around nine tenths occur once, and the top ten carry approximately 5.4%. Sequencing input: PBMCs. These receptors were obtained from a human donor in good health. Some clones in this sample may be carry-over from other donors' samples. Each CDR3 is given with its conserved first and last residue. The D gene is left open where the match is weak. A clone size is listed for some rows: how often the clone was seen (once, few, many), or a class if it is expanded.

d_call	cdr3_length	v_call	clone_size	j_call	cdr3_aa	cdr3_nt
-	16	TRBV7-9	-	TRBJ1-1	CASSRTGGSMNTEAFF	TGTGCCAGCAGCCGAACCGGGGGATCCATGAACACTGAAGCTTTCTTT
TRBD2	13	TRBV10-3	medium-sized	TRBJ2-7	CAISELSGTEQYF	TGTGCCATCAGTGAGCTTAGCGGGACGGAGCAGTACTTC
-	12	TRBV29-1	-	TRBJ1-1	CSVEDSAERAFF	TGCAGCGTTGAAGATTCGGCGGAGAGAGCTTTCTTT
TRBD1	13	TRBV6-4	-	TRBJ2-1	CASSADRADEQFF	TGTGCCAGCAGCGCGGACAGGGCCGATGAGCAGTTCTTC
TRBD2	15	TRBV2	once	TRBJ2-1	CASSPGQRELNEQFF	TGTGCCAGCAGCCCGGGGCAGCGGGAGCTCAATGAGCAGTTCTTC
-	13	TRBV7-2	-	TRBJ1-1	CASNPSRGTEAFF	TGTGCCAGCAACCCTTCCAGGGGCACTGAAGCTTTCTTT
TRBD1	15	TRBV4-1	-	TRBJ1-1	CASSHAYRGHTEAFF	TGCGCCAGCAGCCACGCGTATAGGGGGCACACTGAAGCTTTCTTT
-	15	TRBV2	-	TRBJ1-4	CASSEVGGPNEKLFF	TGTGCCAGCAGTGAAGTCGGAGGGCCTAATGAAAAACTGTTTTTT
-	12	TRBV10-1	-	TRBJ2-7	CASAPGVYEQYF	TGCGCCAGCGCCCCCGGGGTTTACGAGCAGTACTTC
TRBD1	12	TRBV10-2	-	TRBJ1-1	CASSQGQGATFF	TGCGCCAGCAGCCAGGGACAGGGGGCGACTTTCTTT
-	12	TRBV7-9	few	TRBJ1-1	CASSPSRGGAFF	TGTGCCAGCAGCCCATCCCGGGGGGGAGCTTTCTTT
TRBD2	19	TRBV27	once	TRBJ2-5	CASSRYGPRLAGGGETQYF	TGTGCCAGCAGCCGATATGGGCCCCGACTAGCGGGAGGCGGAGAGACCCAGTACTTC
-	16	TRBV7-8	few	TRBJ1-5	CASSLAAPLLDQPQHF	TGTGCCAGCAGCTTAGCGGCACCCCTCCTAGATCAGCCCCAGCATTTT
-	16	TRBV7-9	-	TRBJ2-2	CASSPPPGHSTGELFF	TGTGCCAGCAGCCCCCCCCCGGGACATTCAACCGGGGAGCTGTTTTTT
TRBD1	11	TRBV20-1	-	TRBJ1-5	CSARAGGPQHF	TGCAGTGCTAGAGCAGGGGGCCCCCAGCATTTT
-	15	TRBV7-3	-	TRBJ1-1	CASSLEAIRNTEAFF	TGTGCCAGCAGCTTAGAGGCGATTAGGAACACTGAAGCTTTCTTT
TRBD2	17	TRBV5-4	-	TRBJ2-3	CASSSQGRGGGKDTQYF	TGTGCCAGCAGCTCCCAGGGGCGGGGGGGCGGTAAAGATACGCAGTATTTT
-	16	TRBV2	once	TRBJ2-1	CASSSRGAASYNEQFF	TGTGCCAGCAGTTCCCGAGGAGCGGCTAGCTACAATGAGCAGTTCTTC
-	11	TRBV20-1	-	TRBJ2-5	CSANRQETQYF	TGCAGTGCTAATCGGCAAGAGACCCAGTACTTC
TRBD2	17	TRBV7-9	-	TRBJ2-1	CASSPRLAGGLYNEQFF	TGTGCCAGCAGCCCAAGACTAGCGGGGGGACTCTACAATGAGCAGTTCTTC
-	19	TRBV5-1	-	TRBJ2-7	CASSSSKYPGLLDTYEQYF	TGCGCCAGCAGCTCCTCAAAATACCCCGGTTTGTTGGACACCTACGAGCAGTACTTC
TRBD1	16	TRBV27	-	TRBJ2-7	CASSFPRLQGKYEQYF	TGTGCCAGCAGTTTCCCTCGATTACAGGGGAAATACGAGCAGTACTTC
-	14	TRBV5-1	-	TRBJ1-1	CASSYDSQNTEAFF	TGCGCCAGCAGCTACGACAGCCAGAACACTGAAGCTTTCTTT
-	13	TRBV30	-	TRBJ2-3	CAWERGGSDTQYF	TGTGCCTGGGAACGGGGAGGCTCAGATACGCAGTATTTT
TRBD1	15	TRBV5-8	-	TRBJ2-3	CASSAGQGWTDTQYF	TGTGCCAGCAGCGCAGGACAGGGGTGGACAGATACGCAGTATTTT
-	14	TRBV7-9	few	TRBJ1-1	CASSSRAMNTEAFF	TGTGCCAGCAGCAGCAGGGCTATGAACACTGAAGCTTTCTTT
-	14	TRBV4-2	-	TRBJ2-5	CASSKGGGQETQYF	TGTGCCAGCAGCAAAGGGGGGGGGCAAGAGACCCAGTACTTC
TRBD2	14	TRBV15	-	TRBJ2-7	CATSRELAGYEQYF	TGTGCCACCAGCAGAGAGCTAGCGGGCTACGAGCAGTACTTC
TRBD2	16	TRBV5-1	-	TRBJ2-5	CASSGGLAGGLETQYF	TGCGCCAGCAGCGGGGGACTAGCGGGAGGGCTCGAGACCCAGTACTTC
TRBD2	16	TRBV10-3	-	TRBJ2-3	CAISATSGGGADTQYF	TGTGCCATCAGTGCTACTAGCGGCGGGGGGGCAGATACGCAGTATTTT
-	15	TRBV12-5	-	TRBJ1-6	CASAQRGGDNSPLHF	TGTGCTAGTGCTCAACGCGGGGGGGACAATTCACCCCTCCACTTT
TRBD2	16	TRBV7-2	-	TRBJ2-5	CASRPTSGRGGETQYF	TGTGCCAGCAGGCCGACTAGCGGGAGGGGAGGAGAGACCCAGTACTTC
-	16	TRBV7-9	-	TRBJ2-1	CASSSERVSSYNEQFF	TGTGCCAGCAGCTCAGAACGGGTTAGCTCCTACAATGAGCAGTTCTTC
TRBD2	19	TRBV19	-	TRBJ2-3	CASSIGFGLAETNTDTQYF	TGTGCCAGTAGTATAGGCTTCGGACTAGCGGAAACCAACACAGATACGCAGTATTTT
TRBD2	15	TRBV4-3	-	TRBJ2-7	CASSQDPSGGYEQYF	TGCGCCAGCAGCCAAGACCCTAGCGGGGGGTACGAGCAGTACTTC
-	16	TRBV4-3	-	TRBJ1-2	CASSQDRQAVPHGYTF	TGCGCCAGCAGCCAAGATAGACAGGCTGTTCCCCATGGCTACACCTTC
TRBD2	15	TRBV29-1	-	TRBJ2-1	CSVWEGRGPRNEQFF	TGCAGCGTGTGGGAGGGTAGGGGTCCTCGGAATGAGCAGTTCTTC
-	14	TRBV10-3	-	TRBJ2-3	CAISEQTSLGTQYF	TGTGCCATCAGTGAGCAAACTAGTCTGGGTACGCAGTATTTT
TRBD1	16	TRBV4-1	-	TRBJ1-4	CASSQGTGGTNEKLFF	TGCGCCAGCAGCCAGGGGACAGGGGGAACTAATGAAAAACTGTTTTTT
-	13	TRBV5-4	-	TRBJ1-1	CASSFTGNTEAFF	TGTGCCAGCAGCTTCACAGGGAACACTGAAGCTTTCTTT
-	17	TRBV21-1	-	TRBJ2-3	CASRNQGGVPRTDTQYF	TGTGCCAGCAGGAACCAAGGCGGCGTCCCCCGCACAGATACGCAGTATTTT
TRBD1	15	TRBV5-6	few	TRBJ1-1	CASSTPGQRNTEAFF	TGTGCCAGCAGCACCCCGGGACAGAGGAACACTGAAGCTTTCTTT
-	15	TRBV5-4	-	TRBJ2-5	CASSADLLREETQYF	TGTGCCAGCAGCGCCGACTTGCTACGGGAGGAGACCCAGTACTTC